The present T cell receptor (beta chain) was sequenced within a study of blood T cells in healthy people across ages. The CDR3 has 16 residues. From germline, CDR1 is SGHRS and CDR2 YFSETQ. Trimming pared 4 bases from V and 4 bases from J, leaving 21 bases between. It was with a sample-barcoded 5' primer and a J-beta primer mix that a second PCR of about 6 to 12 cycles was run. TCRdb independently ran MiXCR on the 5' RACE reads; one entry per CDR3 protein. Of hundreds of thousands of distinct CDR3 sequences in the sample, 40% to 45% were seen once. The gene calls are TRBV5-1 and TRBJ2-7, with D possibly being TRBD2 (6 bases). The sequenced sample was blood. The sequence was obtained from a man aged 80 or over in good health. The CDR3 loop reads CASSRTGAGRIYEQYF. CDR3 DNA: TGCGCCAGCAGCCGGACGGGAGCGGGTAGAATATACGAGCAGTACTTC.